The T cell receptor beta chain under discussion was sequenced for a study of vaccination and CD4 T cells after COVID-19. In the case of this clonotype: The antigen is not known.

Indicated treatment: roughly 11-day PBMC culture with coronavirus spike peptide pools or control peptides (ViraFEST assay). The Oncomine TCR Beta short-read assay sequenced DNA from cultured CD4+ T cells. TCRdb passed the PCR reads through MiXCR, listing each CDR3 protein once. The table records roughly 14,000 distinct CDR3 sequences, 45% to 50% of them present only once. Unmatched junction bases numbered 10, after V lost 0 bases and J lost 8 bases. The CDR3 covers 15 residues. The germline gives CDR1 DFQATT, CDR2 SNEGSKA (reference sequence). The material was cultured CD4+ T cells from blood, obtained after SARS-CoV-2 vaccination. The sequence came from a human donor with COVID-19. This chain links TRBV20-1 with TRBJ1-2; 9 nucleotides line up with TRBD1. CDR3 nucleotide sequence: TGCAGTGCTAGAGACCCAAGGGGACAGGGTGCCGGCTACACCTTC. It translates to CSARDPRGQGAGYTF.